This T cell receptor (beta chain) comes out of a study of T cell repertoires in cytomegalovirus infection. The wider study: Public TCR beta signatures were indicative of both CMV infection and a matching HLA type.

TCRdb analysed the reads with MiXCR anew, one entry per CDR3 protein. This sample carries 250,000 or so distinct CDR3 sequences, 12% of them seen once, and the ten largest clones take approximately 1.6%. This clonotype was picked up a small number of times. With 9 bases removed from V and 1 base from J, the gap between germline ends came to 11 bases. Germline CDR1 and CDR2: LNHDA and SQIVND (reference sequence). This CDR3 comprises 13 residues. The source is a human donor in good health (CMV status not recorded). Some clones in this sample may be carry-over from other donors' samples. The genes are TRBV19 and TRBJ2-3, with no clear D. Sequencing was done on a sample of PBMCs. CDR3 region: CASRLEGTDTQYF. DNA of the CDR3: TGTGCCAGCCGCCTCGAGGGCACAGATACGCAGTATTTT.